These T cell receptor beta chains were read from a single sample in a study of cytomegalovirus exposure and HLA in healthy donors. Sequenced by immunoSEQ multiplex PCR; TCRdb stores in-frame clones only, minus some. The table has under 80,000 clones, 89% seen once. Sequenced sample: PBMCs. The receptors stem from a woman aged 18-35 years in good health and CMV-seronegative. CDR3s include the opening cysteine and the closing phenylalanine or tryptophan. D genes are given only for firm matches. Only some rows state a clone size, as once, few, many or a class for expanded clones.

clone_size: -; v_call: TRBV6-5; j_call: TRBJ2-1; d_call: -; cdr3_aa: CASRSDGDEQFF; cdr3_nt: TGTGCCAGCAGGTCTGACGGAGATGAGCAGTTCTTC
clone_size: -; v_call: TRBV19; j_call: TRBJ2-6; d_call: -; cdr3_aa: CASSIKGRGVPPSGANVLTF; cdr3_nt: TGTGCCAGTAGCATAAAGGGGCGTGGGGTCCCCCCCTCTGGGGCCAACGTCCTGACTTTC
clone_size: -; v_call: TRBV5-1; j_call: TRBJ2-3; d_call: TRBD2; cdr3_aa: CASSILAGSTDTQYF; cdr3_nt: TGCGCCAGCAGCATACTAGCGGGGAGCACAGATACGCAGTATTTT
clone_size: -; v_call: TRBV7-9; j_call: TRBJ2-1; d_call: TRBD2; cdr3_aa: CASSTSGTSGNEQFF; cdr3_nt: TGTGCCAGCAGTACTAGCGGGACTTCGGGTAATGAGCAGTTCTTC
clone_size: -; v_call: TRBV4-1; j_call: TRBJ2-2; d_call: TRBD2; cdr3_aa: CASSQKSLAGGPTRGTGELFF; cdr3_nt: TGCGCCAGCAGCCAAAAATCGCTAGCGGGAGGGCCTACGCGAGGCACCGGGGAGCTGTTTTTT
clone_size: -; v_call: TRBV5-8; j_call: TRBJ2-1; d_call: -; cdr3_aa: CASSSLSEQFF; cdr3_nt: TGTGCCAGCAGCTCCCTCTCTGAGCAGTTCTTC
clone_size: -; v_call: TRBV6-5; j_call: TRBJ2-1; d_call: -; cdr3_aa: CAAGREWGSYNEQFF; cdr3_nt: TGTGCCGCTGGAAGGGAGTGGGGCTCCTACAATGAGCAGTTCTTC
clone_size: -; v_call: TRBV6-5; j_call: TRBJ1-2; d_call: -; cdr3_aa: CASRRRGNPNYGYTF; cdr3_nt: TGTGCCAGCAGGCGACGGGGGAATCCCAACTATGGCTACACCTTC
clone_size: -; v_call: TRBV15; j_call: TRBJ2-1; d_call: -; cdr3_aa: CATSREGREYNEQFF; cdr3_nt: TGTGCCACCAGCAGAGAAGGCAGGGAATACAATGAGCAGTTCTTC
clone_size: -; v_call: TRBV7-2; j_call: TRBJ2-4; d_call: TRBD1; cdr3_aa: CASSPTGNLAKNIQYF; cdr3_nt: TGTGCCAGCAGCCCGACAGGGAATTTAGCCAAAAACATTCAGTACTTC
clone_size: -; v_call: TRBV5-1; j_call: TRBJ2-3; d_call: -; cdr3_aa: CASIGQGGDTQYF; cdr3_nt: TGCGCCAGCATTGGGCAGGGGGGAGATACGCAGTATTTT
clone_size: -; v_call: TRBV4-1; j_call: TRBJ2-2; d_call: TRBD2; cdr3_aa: CASSRKQAGGEIAWLGTGELFF; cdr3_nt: TGCGCCAGCAGCCGCAAACAAGCGGGAGGGGAAATCGCCTGGTTAGGCACCGGGGAGCTGTTTTTT
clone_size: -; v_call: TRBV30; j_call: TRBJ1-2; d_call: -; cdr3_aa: CAWSKGLYDYTF; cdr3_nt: TGTGCCTGGAGCAAAGGACTGTATGACTACACCTTC
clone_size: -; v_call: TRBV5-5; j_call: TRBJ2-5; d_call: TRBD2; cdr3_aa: CASSPLLGTSSRETQYF; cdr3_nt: TGTGCCAGCAGCCCTCTCCTTGGGACTAGTTCAAGGGAGACCCAGTACTTC
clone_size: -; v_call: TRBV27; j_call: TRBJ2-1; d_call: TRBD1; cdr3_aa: CARPRTVPDRGPYNEQFF; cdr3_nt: TGTGCCAGACCTCGCACCGTACCCGACAGGGGGCCGTACAATGAGCAGTTCTTC
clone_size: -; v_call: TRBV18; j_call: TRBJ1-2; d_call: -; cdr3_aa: CASSPGDGYGYTF; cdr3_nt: TGTGCCAGCTCACCGGGCGACGGCTATGGCTACACCTTC
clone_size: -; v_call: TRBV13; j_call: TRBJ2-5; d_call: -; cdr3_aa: CASSKRGIGETQYF; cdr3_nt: TGTGCCAGCAGCAAACGGGGGATAGGAGAGACCCAGTACTTC
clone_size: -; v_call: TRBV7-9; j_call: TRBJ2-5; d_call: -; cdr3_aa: CASSLFADRAGETQYF; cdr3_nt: TGTGCCAGCAGCTTATTCGCCGACAGGGCGGGGGAGACCCAGTACTTC
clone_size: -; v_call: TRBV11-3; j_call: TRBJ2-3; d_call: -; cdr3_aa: CASSRATDTQYF; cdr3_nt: TGTGCCAGCTCCAGGGCGACAGATACGCAGTATTTT
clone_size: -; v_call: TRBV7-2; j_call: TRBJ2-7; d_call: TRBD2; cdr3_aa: CASSLLAGGNYEQYF; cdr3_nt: TGTGCCAGCAGCCTACTAGCGGGAGGTAACTACGAGCAGTACTTC
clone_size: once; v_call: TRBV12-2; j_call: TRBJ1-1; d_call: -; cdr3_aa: CASQCGENTEAFF; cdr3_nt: TGTGCAAGTCAGTGCGGGGAGAACACTGAAGCTTTCTTT
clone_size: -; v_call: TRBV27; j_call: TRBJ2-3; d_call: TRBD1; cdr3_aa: CASSTRTGSDTQYF; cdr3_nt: TGTGCCAGCAGTACCCGGACAGGGTCTGATACGCAGTATTTT
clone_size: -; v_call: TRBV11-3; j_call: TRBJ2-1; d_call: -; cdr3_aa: CASSLVPVHYNEQFF; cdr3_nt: TGTGCCAGCAGCTTAGTTCCAGTCCACTACAATGAGCAGTTCTTC
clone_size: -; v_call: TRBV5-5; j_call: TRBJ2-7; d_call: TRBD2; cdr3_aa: CASSKGTSGRTSGVYEQYF; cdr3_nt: TGTGCCAGCAGCAAGGGGACTAGCGGGAGGACCTCGGGGGTTTACGAGCAGTACTTC
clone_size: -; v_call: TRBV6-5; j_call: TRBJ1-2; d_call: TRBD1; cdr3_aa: CASSWRQGIYGYTF; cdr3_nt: TGTGCCAGCAGTTGGCGACAGGGGATCTATGGCTACACCTTC
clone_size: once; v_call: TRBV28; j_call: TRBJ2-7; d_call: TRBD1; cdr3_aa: CASSFRQGASYEQYF; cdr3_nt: TGTGCCAGCAGTTTCCGACAGGGGGCATCCTACGAGCAGTACTTC
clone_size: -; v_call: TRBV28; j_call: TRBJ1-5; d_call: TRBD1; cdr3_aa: CASSLLHWGQEVGSNQPQHF; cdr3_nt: TGTGCCAGCAGTTTACTACACTGGGGACAGGAGGTTGGTAGCAATCAGCCCCAGCATTTT
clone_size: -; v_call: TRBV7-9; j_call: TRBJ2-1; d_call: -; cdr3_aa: CASSSPNQGYNEQFF; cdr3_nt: TGTGCCAGCAGCTCGCCGAACCAGGGGTACAATGAGCAGTTCTTC
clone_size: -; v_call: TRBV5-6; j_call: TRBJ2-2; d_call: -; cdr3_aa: CASSSPGHAGELFF; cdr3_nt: TGTGCCAGCAGCTCGCCGGGACATGCCGGGGAGCTGTTTTTT
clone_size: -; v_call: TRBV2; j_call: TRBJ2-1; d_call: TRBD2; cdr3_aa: CASRRMAGGPGGNEQFF; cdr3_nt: TGTGCCAGCAGGCGGATGGCGGGGGGGCCTGGAGGCAATGAGCAGTTCTTC
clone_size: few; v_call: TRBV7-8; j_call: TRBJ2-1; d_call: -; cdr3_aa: CASSLAAHEQFF; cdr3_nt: TGTGCCAGCAGCTTAGCGGCCCATGAGCAGTTCTTC
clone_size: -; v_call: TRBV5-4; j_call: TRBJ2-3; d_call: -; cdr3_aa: CASSLAPLEDTQYF; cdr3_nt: TGTGCCAGCAGCTTGGCCCCACTCGAGGATACGCAGTATTTT
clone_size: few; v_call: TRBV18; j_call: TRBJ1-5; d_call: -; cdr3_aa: CASSSGRDQPQHF; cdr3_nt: TGTGCCAGCTCCTCGGGGAGGGATCAGCCCCAGCATTTT
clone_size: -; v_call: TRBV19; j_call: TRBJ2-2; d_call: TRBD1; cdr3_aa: CASTGDTGELFF; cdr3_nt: TGTGCCAGCACAGGGGACACCGGGGAGCTGTTTTTT
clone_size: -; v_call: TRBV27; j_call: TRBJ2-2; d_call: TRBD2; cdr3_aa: CASRTSSGRYTGELFF; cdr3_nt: TGTGCCAGCAGGACTTCTAGCGGGAGGTACACCGGGGAGCTGTTTTTT
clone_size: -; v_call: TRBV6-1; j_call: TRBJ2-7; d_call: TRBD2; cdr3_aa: CASSESSGSIHEQYF; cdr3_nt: TGTGCCAGCAGTGAAAGTAGCGGGTCCATCCACGAGCAGTACTTC
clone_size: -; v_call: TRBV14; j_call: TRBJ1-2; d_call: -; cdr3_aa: CASSQGQASPVYGYTF; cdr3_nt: TGTGCCAGCAGCCAAGGACAGGCCTCACCGGTATATGGCTACACCTTC
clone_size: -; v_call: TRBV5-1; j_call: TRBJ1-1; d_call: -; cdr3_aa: CASSLVPGLNTEAFF; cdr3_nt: TGCGCCAGCAGCTTGGTTCCGGGGTTGAACACTGAAGCTTTCTTT
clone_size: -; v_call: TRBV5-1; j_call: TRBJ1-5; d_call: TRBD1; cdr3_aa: CASSPQGAGQPQHF; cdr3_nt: TGCGCCAGCAGCCCGCAGGGGGCGGGTCAGCCCCAGCATTTT
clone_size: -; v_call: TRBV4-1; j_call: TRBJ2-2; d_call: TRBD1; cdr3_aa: CASSRDRGLNTGELFF; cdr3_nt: TGCGCCAGCAGTCGAGACAGGGGCCTCAACACCGGGGAGCTGTTTTTT
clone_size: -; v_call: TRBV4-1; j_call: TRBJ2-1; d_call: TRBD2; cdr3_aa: CASSQFWTSGRFNEQFF; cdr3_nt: TGCGCCAGCAGCCAATTCTGGACTAGCGGGAGGTTCAATGAGCAGTTCTTC
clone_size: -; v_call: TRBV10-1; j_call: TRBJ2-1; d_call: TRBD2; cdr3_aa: CASSEGLAEYNEQFF; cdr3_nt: TGCGCCAGCAGTGAAGGGCTAGCGGAATACAATGAGCAGTTCTTC
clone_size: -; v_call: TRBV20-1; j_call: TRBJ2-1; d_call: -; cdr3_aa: CSARDRSEQFF; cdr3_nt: TGCAGTGCTAGAGATAGAAGTGAGCAGTTCTTC
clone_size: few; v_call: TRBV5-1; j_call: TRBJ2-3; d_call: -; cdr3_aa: CASSLYPDTQYF; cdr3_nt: TGCGCCAGCAGCTTGTATCCAGATACGCAGTATTTT
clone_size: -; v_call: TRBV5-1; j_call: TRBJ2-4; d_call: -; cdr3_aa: CASRGSPGGVLAKNIQYF; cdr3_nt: TGCGCCAGCAGAGGATCCCCGGGTGGAGTTCTAGCCAAAAACATTCAGTACTTC
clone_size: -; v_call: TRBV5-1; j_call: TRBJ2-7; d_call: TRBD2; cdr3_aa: CASSPTSGDSYEQYF; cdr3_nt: TGCGCCAGCAGCCCAACTAGCGGGGACTCCTACGAGCAGTACTTC
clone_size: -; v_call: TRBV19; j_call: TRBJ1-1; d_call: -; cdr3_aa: CASIPPGHLNTEAFF; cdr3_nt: TGTGCCAGTATTCCCCCGGGACACCTGAACACTGAAGCTTTCTTT
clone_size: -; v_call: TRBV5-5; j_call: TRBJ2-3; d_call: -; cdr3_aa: CASSLGQAKSTDTQYF; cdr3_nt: TGTGCCAGCAGCTTGGGACAGGCAAAGAGCACAGATACGCAGTATTTT
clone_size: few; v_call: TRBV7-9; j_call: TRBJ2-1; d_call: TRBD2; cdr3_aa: CASSQGTSGLYNEQFF; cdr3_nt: TGTGCCAGCAGCCAAGGGACTAGCGGGCTCTACAATGAGCAGTTCTTC
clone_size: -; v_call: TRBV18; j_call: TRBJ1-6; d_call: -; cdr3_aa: CASSPGEARSSPLHF; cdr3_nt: TGTGCCAGCTCACCGGGGGAGGCGAGGAGTTCACCCCTCCACTTT